This TCR beta chain is from a study of metastatic and nonmetastatic thyroid tumors. In the study overall: Patients with malignant and benign thyroid disease provided blood and tumor or nodule tissue, whose repertoires were compared.

Prior to thyroid surgery, none of the patients had received any treatment. This clone has a handful of counts. A read error may explain this, as a much larger clone is one base away. CDR1 and CDR2 from the germline V gene are SGHVS and FNYEAQ. The CDR3 runs 11 residues. TCRdb redid the clone calls on the PCR reads using MiXCR. The profile shows around 38,000 clones, 25% to 35% of them singletons. The sequenced sample was blood. The chain recombines TRBV7-6 with TRBJ1-1; D gene uncertain. This sequence originates from a male donor with papillary thyroid cancer or a benign thyroid nodule (not recorded which). Some clones in this sample may be carry-over from other donors' samples. The DNA for the CDR3 is TGTGCCAGGGGATCTAACACTGAAGATTTCTTT. This translates into CARGSNTEDFF.